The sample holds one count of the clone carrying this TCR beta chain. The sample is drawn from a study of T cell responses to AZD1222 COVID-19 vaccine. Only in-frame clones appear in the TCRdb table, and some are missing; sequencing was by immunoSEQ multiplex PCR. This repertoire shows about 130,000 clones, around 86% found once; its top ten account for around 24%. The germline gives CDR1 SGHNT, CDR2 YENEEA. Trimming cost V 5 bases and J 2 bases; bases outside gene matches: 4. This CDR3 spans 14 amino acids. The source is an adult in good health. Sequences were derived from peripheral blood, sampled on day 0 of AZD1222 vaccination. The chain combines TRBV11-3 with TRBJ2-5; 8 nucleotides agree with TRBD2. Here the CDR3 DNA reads TGTGCCAGCAGCCCGGGGGGGAAGCAAGAGACCCAGTACTTC. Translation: CASSPGGKQETQYF.